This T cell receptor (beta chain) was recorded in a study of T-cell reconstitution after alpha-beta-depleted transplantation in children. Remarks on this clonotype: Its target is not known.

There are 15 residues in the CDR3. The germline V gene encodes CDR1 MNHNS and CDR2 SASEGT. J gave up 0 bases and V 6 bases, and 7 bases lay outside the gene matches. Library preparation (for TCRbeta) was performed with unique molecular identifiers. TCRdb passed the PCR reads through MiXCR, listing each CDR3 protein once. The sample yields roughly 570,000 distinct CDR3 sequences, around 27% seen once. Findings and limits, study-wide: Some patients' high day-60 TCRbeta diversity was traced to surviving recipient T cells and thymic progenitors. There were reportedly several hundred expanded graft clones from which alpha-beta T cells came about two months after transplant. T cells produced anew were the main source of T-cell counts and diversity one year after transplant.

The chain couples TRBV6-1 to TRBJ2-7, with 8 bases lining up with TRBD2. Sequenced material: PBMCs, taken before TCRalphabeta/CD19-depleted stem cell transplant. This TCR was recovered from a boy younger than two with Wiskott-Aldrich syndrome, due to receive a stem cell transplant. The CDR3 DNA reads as TGTGCCAGCAGCCGTCAGGGGACTAGCTCCTACGAGCAGTACTTC. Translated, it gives CASSRQGTSSYEQYF.